Sequencing of this T cell receptor beta chain was carried out in a study of blood T cell repertoires in COVID-19 (TCRdb year 2020). Study-wide context: Samples covering the acute and convalescent phases of COVID-19 were provided by collaborators in the United States, Italy and Spain. The material from the prospective study consisted of cDNA or gDNA derived from T cells, B-cell-depleted T cells, or PBMCs. The dataset comprised deeply sampled blood TCRbeta repertoires from subjects exposed to, actively infected with, or recovered from COVID-19. A freely available public database, intended as a resource for researchers studying the immune response to SARS-CoV-2, is where the repertoires were released. The samples were drawn from two sources: the first 160 participants of the ongoing ImmuneRACE study, and 1,200 or so subjects contributed by 6 global collaborators. A de-identified subject ID, COVID-19 status, age in years and sex were almost always included in the sample metadata. HLA class I and class II types, where available, came from metadata supplied by the sample provider rather than from assay-based typing.

Worth noting for this clone: Its antigen is currently not known. Per-base qualities were not stored, and no clone one base away is much larger.

Points the paper makes about the study in general: The quantity of clinical and demographic metadata differed by source and by participant and was supplied without curation.

From V the trimming removes 5 bases and from J it removes 0 bases, while the gene matches leave 8 bases of the junction unaccounted for. CDR1 is given as SGHVS and CDR2 as FQNEAQ, both from the germline V gene. The cysteine opens and the phenylalanine closes a CDR3 of 16 amino acids. Only the CDR3 DNA is retained, 48 bases long and in frame from the first base. One collaborating source in Seattle enrolled patients during active infection and followed them longitudinally through the course of disease. Collaborating institutions collected whole blood in K2EDTA tubes following their own protocols. Collaborator samples were shipped for TCRbeta analysis as frozen whole blood, isolated PBMCs, or DNA extracted from either sample type. The immunoSEQ Assay, a bias-controlled multiplex PCR, was used to amplify TCRbeta CDR3 regions from genomic DNA. In the source study's methods: Within the assay, amplification of reference gene primers was used to estimate how many nucleated cells each sample contained. Sequence reads were collapsed and filtered to measure the absolute abundance of every unique TCRbeta CDR3 rearrangement. For each sample, productive Simpson clonality was calculated by taking the square root of Simpson's diversity index across productive rearrangements. TCRdb mirrors the immuneACCESS table, restricted to in-frame sequences. Some clones are absent from its copies; in checked studies, under half trace to an unresolved V gene, and the reason for the others is unknown. Clone size and the V and J calls come from that table; the DNA yielded D and trimming. The sample data list 110,000 or so clones, and around 85% of these were observed just once. The ten largest clones represent 5% to 6% of the sample.

Material: peripheral blood. This TCR derives from a woman between 55 and 75 years old with COVID-19, enrolled during active disease. The rearrangement joined TRBV7-8 to TRBJ2-7, with TRBD2 matching 9 junction bases. CDR3 reads: CASSKGASGASYEQYF. The nucleotides read TGTGCCAGCAGCAAAGGTGCTAGCGGGGCCTCCTACGAGCAGTACTTC.